Following are 28 T cell receptor beta chains from one sample sequenced in a study of T cells in Graves' hyperthyroidism and ophthalmopathy. TCR beta CDR3 sequences were amplified from RNA transcripts. First-round RT-PCR with HTBI primers amplified the TCR CDR3 region. TCRdb used MiXCR to reprocess the multiplex PCR reads, holding one entry per CDR3 protein. Of some 510,000 distinct CDR3 sequences in the sample, less than 25% were seen once. Sequenced material: blood. These receptors were taken from a man aged 18 to 29 with Graves' hyperthyroidism.

This clonotype has just a few counts. J is TRBJ1-1 and V is TRBV7-9, with D unresolved. This CDR3 is 14 amino acids long. The V end was cut by 5 bases, the J end by 5 bases, with 15 bases between. Looked up from germline, CDR1 is SEHNR and CDR2 is FQNEAQ (reference sequence). CDR3 region: CASSEGLAGTEAFF. DNA for the CDR3: TGTGCCAGCAGCGAGGGCCTCGCCGGAACTGAAGCTTTCTTT.

This clonotype was counted many times. The chain carries TRBV20-1 and TRBJ2-7, with D possibly TRBD2 on 5 matching bases. The CDR3 sequence is 12 residues long. With 3 bases removed from V and 1 base from J, the gap between germline ends came to 7 bases. Germline values: CDR1 DFQATT, CDR2 SNEGSKA (reference sequence). The CDR3 is CSARRGSYEQYF. CDR3 DNA: TGCAGTGCTAGGAGAGGGTCCTACGAGCAGTACTTC.

The chain combines TRBV12-3 or TRBV12-4 with TRBJ1-1; 7 bases are shared with TRBD1. V gave up 7 bases and J gave up 11 bases; unmatched junction bases: 16. The CDR3 runs to 14 residues. This chain's CDR3 is CASTLSFRDREAFF. In nucleotides, the CDR3 is TGTGCCAGCACCCTATCTTTCCGGGACAGAGAGGCTTTCTTT.

This clonotype has at least ten counts. The gene calls are TRBV29-1 and TRBJ1-1; D gene unclear. This CDR3 region has 11 residues. V was clipped by 4 bases and J by 7 bases, with 10 bases between them. Germline-derived CDR1 and CDR2 are SQVTM and ANQGSEA. CDR3 protein: CSVGGLSEAFF. In nucleotides, the CDR3 is TGCAGCGTTGGAGGTCTTAGTGAAGCTTTCTTT.

This clonotype was counted many times. V is TRBV2 and J is TRBJ2-7, with 8 bases lining up with TRBD1. Germline CDR1 and CDR2: SNHLY and FYNNEI. J gave up 6 bases and V 3 bases, and 1 base lay outside the gene matches. CDR3 length: 12 amino acids. The CDR3 DNA reads as TGTGCCAGCAGTGACAGGGGGCTCGAGCAGTACTTC. This encodes CASSDRGLEQYF. The full variable domain, with the rest looked up from reference TRBV2 and TRBJ2-7, is EPEVTQTPSHQVTQMGQEVILRCVPISNHLYFYWYRQILGQKVEFLVSFYNNEISEKSEIFDDQFSVERPDGSNFTLKIRSTKLEDSAMYFCASSDRGLEQYFGPGTRLTVT.

This clonotype occurred a few times. One end of the junction fails to match germline, which may point to a read error. This chain links TRBV7-9 with TRBJ2-2, with 9 nucleotides matching TRBD1. CDR1 and CDR2 from the germline V gene are SEHNR and FQNEAQ (reference sequence). This CDR3 region has 14 residues. CDR3 nucleotide sequence: TGTGCCAGCAGCGGGACAGGGTCTACCGGGGAGCTGCTTTTT. Its protein product is CASSGTGSTGELLF. Complete variable domain (other parts from reference TRBV7-9 and TRBJ2-2): DTGVSQNPRHKITKRGQNVTFRCDPISEHNRLYWYRQTLGQGPEFLTYFQNEAQLEKSRLLSDRFSAERPKGSFSTLEIQRTEQGDSAMYLCASSGTGSTGELLFGEGSRLTVL.

This sequence joins TRBV4-1 and TRBJ1-1; 11 positions match TRBD1. J was trimmed by 5 bases and V by 4 bases; bases with no gene match: 6. There are 15 residues in the CDR3. Germline CDR1 and CDR2: MGHRA and YSYEKL. CDR3 in amino acids: CASSLRDRGITEAFF. CDR3 DNA sequence: TGCGCCAGCAGCCTCCGGGACAGGGGGATTACTGAAGCTTTCTTT.

The gene calls are TRBV6-1 and TRBJ2-5; possible D gene TRBD2, 5 bases. Trimming left V 8 bases short and J 5 bases short, with 18 bases between. Germline V gives CDR1 MNHNS, CDR2 SASEGT. CDR3 length: 14 amino acids. The chain's CDR3 is CASAAGSVAETQYF. The CDR3, as DNA: TGTGCCAGCGCGGCCGGTAGCGTCGCGGAGACCCAGTACTTC.

This clonotype was detected a few times. The rearrangement uses TRBV4-1 and TRBJ2-5; unclear D gene. The V end was cut by 1 base, the J end by 2 bases, with 11 bases between. CDR1 and CDR2 (germline): MGHRA, YSYEKL. This CDR3 has 15 residues. CDR3 in DNA: TGCGCCAGCAGCCAAGCCGCGGCGGAGCAAGAGACCCAGTACTTC. It codes for CASSQAAAEQETQYF.

The chain joins TRBV3-1 to TRBJ1-2; no firm D call. The CDR3 spans 15 residues. The V gene lost 1 base and the J gene lost 8 bases, with 17 bases spanning the gap. Germline CDR1 reads LGHDT; CDR2 reads YNNKEL (reference sequence). CDR3 sequence reads: CASSQGGTAPWGYTF. The CDR3 bases are TGTGCCAGCAGCCAAGGCGGCACGGCGCCCTGGGGCTACACCTTC.

Comment on this clonotype: No conserved phenylalanine or tryptophan ends this CDR3, so it is likely a read error. The V call is TRBV6-1, the J call TRBJ1-2, with 8 bases lining up with TRBD1. Trimming cost V 5 bases and J 8 bases; bases outside gene matches: 10. The CDR3 spans 14 residues. Germline V lookup: CDR1 MNHNS, CDR2 SASEGT. The DNA for the CDR3 is TGTGCCAGCAGTCTCCGACAGGGGAATTTAGGCTACACCGTC. As protein: CASSLRQGNLGYTV.

In its sample, this clonotype was seen many times. This chain joins TRBV7-7 and TRBJ2-5; D unresolved. Germline V gene sequence: CDR1 SSHAT, CDR2 FNYEAQ (reference sequence). The CDR3 length is 15 residues. The V and J ends lost 2 bases and 1 base respectively, with 11 bases between them. CDR3 in amino acids: CASSLLPSPQETQYF. The CDR3 bases are TGTGCCAGCAGCTTATTACCCAGTCCCCAAGAGACCCAGTACTTC. Supplemented by reference TRBV7-7 and TRBJ2-5, the full variable domain reads GAGVSQSPRYKVTKRGQDVTLRCDPISSHATLYWYQQALGQGPEFLTYFNYEAQPDKSGLPSDRFSAERPEGSISTLTIQRTEQRDSAMYRCASSLLPSPQETQYFGPGTRLLVL.

This clonotype was seen more than once but under ten times. The gene calls are TRBV6-1 and TRBJ1-5; D unresolved. The V gene lost 1 base and the J gene lost 7 bases, with 14 bases spanning the gap. The CDR3 totals 15 residues. Germline V CDR1 and CDR2: MNHNS, SASEGT. CDR3 DNA: TGTGCCAGCAGTGAAGTTCCAGGCTCAAGGCAGCCCCAGCATTTT. Encoded protein: CASSEVPGSRQPQHF.

Concerning this clonotype: This may be a read error, as it is one base from a much larger clone. The rearrangement uses TRBV28 and TRBJ1-1; TRBD1 might be the D (6 bases). This CDR3 region has 13 residues. Germline CDR1 reads MDHEN; CDR2 reads SYDVKM. CDR3 region: CASTRDTHTEACF. CDR3 sequence (DNA): TGTGCCAGCACCCGGGACACCCACACTGAAGCTTGCTTT. Full variable domain (rest looked up from reference TRBV28 and TRBJ1-1): DVKVTQSSRYLVKRTGEKVFLECVQDMDHENMFWYRQDPGLGLRLIYFSYDVKMKEKGDIPEGYSVSREKKERFSLILESASTNQTSMYLCASTRDTHTEACFGQGTRLTVV.

This clonotype came up many times. The V and J genes are TRBV2 and TRBJ1-2; D may be TRBD1 (5 bases). This CDR3 has 20 residues. V lost 1 base to trimming and J lost 1 base, with 25 bases between them. Per germline, CDR1 SNHLY and CDR2 FYNNEI. CDR3 bases: TGTGCCAGCAGTGAAGGAGGTGGGGGAACCAGCCCATACTATAACTATGGCTACACCTTC. This translates into CASSEGGGGTSPYYNYGYTF.

V and J are TRBV2 and TRBJ2-5; 12 nucleotides align to TRBD2. Germline V CDR1 and CDR2: SNHLY, FYNNEI. With V trimmed by 7 bases and J by 3 bases, 12 bases remained unmatched. The CDR3 sequence is 17 residues long. Here the CDR3 reads CASIGKRLAGAEETQYF. The CDR3 DNA reads TGTGCCAGCATTGGGAAAAGACTAGCGGGGGCCGAAGAGACCCAGTACTTC.

This clonotype was seen only a few times. CDR3 nucleotide sequence: TGTGCCACCAGTGATCGTCTCCGGGAGACCCAGTACTTC. This encodes CATSDRLRETQYF. The chain couples TRBV24-1 to TRBJ2-5; D is unresolved. Germline CDR1 KGHDR, CDR2 SFDVKD. Trimming removed 3 bases from V and 5 bases from J, with 9 bases in between. The CDR3 totals 13 residues.

The rearrangement joins TRBV6-1 to TRBJ1-5; TRBD1 matches at 10 bases. The CDR3 sequence is 17 residues long. Germline V gene sequence: CDR1 MNHNS, CDR2 SASEGT. V lost 1 base and J lost 2; bases outside the gene matches: 5. CDR3 protein: CASSEGDRGWGNQPQHF. CDR3 in DNA: TGTGCCAGCAGTGAAGGGGACAGGGGCTGGGGCAATCAGCCCCAGCATTTT.

This clonotype was counted many times. This chain uses TRBV6-5 with TRBJ1-5; D unresolved. Germline loops: CDR1 MNHEY, CDR2 SVGAGI. V was clipped by 4 bases and J by 4 bases, with 8 bases between them. The CDR3 is 13 amino acids. The CDR3 DNA sequence: TGTGCCAGCAGTTTTCCGGGGAATCAGCCCCAGCATTTT. Translating gives CASSFPGNQPQHF.

The table lists this clonotype with a few counts. The V gene is TRBV30, the J gene TRBJ1-2; D is unclear. This CDR3 comprises 14 residues. V was clipped by 0 bases and J by 5 bases, with 13 bases between them. The V gene's germline CDR1 is GTSNPN and CDR2 SVGIG (reference sequence). This CDR3 reads CAWSVLRVRYGYTF. The CDR3 coding sequence is TGTGCCTGGAGTGTACTGAGGGTACGGTATGGCTACACCTTC.

Many counts were recorded for this clonotype. The V gene is TRBV7-8, the J gene TRBJ2-7; tentatively, D is TRBD1 or TRBD2 (5 bases each). V dropped 1 base and J dropped 3 bases, with 13 bases sitting between them. This CDR3 spans 15 amino acids. Germline V CDR1 and CDR2: SGHVS, FQNEAQ. The CDR3 loop reads CASSLGVGENYEQYF. The DNA of the CDR3 is TGTGCCAGCAGCTTAGGGGTGGGGGAGAACTACGAGCAGTACTTC.

This clonotype was counted ten times or more. One junction end does not reproduce the germline sequence, and a read error may be involved. This chain joins TRBV28 and TRBJ1-1; D uncertain. The germline gives CDR1 MDHEN, CDR2 SYDVKM. CDR3 length: 14 amino acids. The CDR3, as DNA: TGTGCCAGCAGACGGAACAGCGAGTGGACTGGAGCTTTCTTT. This translates into CASRRNSEWTGAFF.

The chain employs TRBV6-1 and TRBJ2-7; a weak D match, TRBD1 (6 bases). This CDR3 has 14 amino acids. The germline V gene has CDR1 MNHNS and CDR2 SASEGT. Trimming took off 5 bases at V and 3 bases at J, with 14 bases between the two ends. The CDR3 region has the DNA TGTGCCAGCAGTCCCTCCGGGACATACTACGAGCAGTACTTC. Its protein is CASSPSGTYYEQYF.

CDR3 bases: TGTGCCAGCAGCTTAGTTCTTCTCCTAAATACCGGGGAGCTGTTTTTT. As protein: CASSLVLLLNTGELFF. The J gene is TRBJ2-2, the V gene TRBV11-1, with D unresolved. The CDR3 length is 16 residues. Germline V lookup: CDR1 SGHAT, CDR2 FQDESV (reference sequence). Trimming removed 1 base at V and 5 bases at J, with 14 bases between.

This clonotype was detected many times. V is TRBV6-2 or TRBV6-3 and J is TRBJ1-3; D remains unclear. Germline lookup yields CDR1 MNHEY and CDR2 SVGEGT. V lost 0 bases, J lost 0 bases, and 15 bases lay in between. This CDR3 is built from 18 residues. In DNA, the CDR3 is TGTGCCAGCAGTTACTCCCCCAGCCGCGGCATCTCTGGAAACACCATATATTTT. It codes for CASSYSPSRGISGNTIYF.

This clonotype was seen ten or more times. Written as DNA, the CDR3 is TGTGCCAGCAGTCGGACTAGCGGGAACACCGGGGAGCTGTTTTTT. Its translation is CASSRTSGNTGELFF. The rearrangement joins TRBV6-2 or TRBV6-3 to TRBJ2-2, with 10 bases identical to TRBD2. CDR3 size: 15 residues. Germline V gene data show CDR1 as MNHEY and CDR2 as SVGEGT. With V trimmed by 5 bases and J by 1 base, 1 base remained unmatched.

This clonotype was picked up many times. The gene calls are TRBV4-2 and TRBJ1-1; 9 positions agree with TRBD1. Trimming cost V 4 bases and J 4 bases; bases outside gene matches: 7. The length of the CDR3 is 15 residues. CDR1 is LGHNA, CDR2 YNFKEQ, per germline. The CDR3 sequence is CASSRAGTGSTEAFF. The CDR3 region has the DNA TGTGCCAGCAGCCGAGCCGGGACAGGGAGCACTGAAGCTTTCTTT.

This clonotype was seen repeatedly, ten times or more. The chain carries TRBV30 and TRBJ1-3; D call uncertain. V dropped 6 bases and J dropped 0 bases, with 15 bases sitting between them. CDR3 length: 15 amino acids. Germline loops: CDR1 GTSNPN, CDR2 SVGIG (reference sequence). CDR3 residues: CACWAYGNSGNTIYF. The CDR3 DNA reads TGTGCCTGCTGGGCATACGGAAACTCTGGAAACACCATATATTTT.